This T cell receptor (beta chain) was identified in a study of B cell selection in AIRE deficiency. Regulatory T cells were sorted as CD4+CD25hiCD127low/negative cells. The CDR3 length is 10 residues. V was shortened by 7 bases and J by 7 bases, with 5 bases between the two germline ends. CDR1 is MNHEY and CDR2 is SVGAGI in the germline V gene. Worth noting for this clone: The antigen remains unidentified.

Regarding the study as a whole: With only TCRbeta sequenced, over 30% of shared healthy Treg sequences overlapped Tconv. Of several thousand shared Treg TCRbeta sequences, about 30% were healthy-donor-only and about 9.6% patient-only. Shorter CDR3s marked shared Treg sequences, biased toward few non-templated insertions.

Per the original methods: Patients' Tregs yielded 5.8x10^4 or so distinct TCRbeta sequences; donors' 80,000 to 100,000. The method was immunoSEQ multiplex PCR; TCRdb's version includes in-frame clones alone and lacks a portion of them. V, J and clone size are taken as reported in that table, and D and trimming were inferred from the DNA itself. This table holds 4,000 to 6,500 clones, around 87% found once. Sequenced material: Tregs sorted from PBMCs. This chain uses TRBV6-5 with TRBJ1-3; unclear D gene. The clonotype was recovered from a human donor with AIRE deficiency. The CDR3 coding sequence is TGTGCCAGCATGGGTAACACCATATATTTT. This translates into CASMGNTIYF.